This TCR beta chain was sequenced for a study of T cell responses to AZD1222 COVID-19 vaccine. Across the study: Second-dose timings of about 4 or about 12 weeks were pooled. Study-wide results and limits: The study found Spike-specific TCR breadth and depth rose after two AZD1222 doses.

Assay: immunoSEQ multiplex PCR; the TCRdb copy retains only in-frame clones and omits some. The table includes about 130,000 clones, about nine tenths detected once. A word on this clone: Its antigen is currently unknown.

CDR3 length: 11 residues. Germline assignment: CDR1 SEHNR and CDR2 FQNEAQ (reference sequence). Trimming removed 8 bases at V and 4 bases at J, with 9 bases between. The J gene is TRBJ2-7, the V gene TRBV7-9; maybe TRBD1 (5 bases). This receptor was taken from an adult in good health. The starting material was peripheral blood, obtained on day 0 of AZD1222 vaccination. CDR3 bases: TGTGCCAGCGGGCAGGGTTACGAGCAGTACTTC. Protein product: CASGQGYEQYF.